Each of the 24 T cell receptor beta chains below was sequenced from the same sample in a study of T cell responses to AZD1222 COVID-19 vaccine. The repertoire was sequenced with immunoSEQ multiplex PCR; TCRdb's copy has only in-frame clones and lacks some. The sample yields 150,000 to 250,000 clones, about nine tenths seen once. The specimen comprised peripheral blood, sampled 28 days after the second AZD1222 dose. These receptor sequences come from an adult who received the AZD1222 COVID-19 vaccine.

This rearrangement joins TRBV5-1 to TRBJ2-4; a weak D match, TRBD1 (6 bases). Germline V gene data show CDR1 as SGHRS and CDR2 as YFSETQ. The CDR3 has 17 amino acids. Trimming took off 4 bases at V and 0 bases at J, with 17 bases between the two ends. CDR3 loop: CASSGGHLNLAKNIQYF. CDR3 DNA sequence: TGCGCCAGCAGCGGGGGACACCTGAACCTAGCCAAAAACATTCAGTACTTC.

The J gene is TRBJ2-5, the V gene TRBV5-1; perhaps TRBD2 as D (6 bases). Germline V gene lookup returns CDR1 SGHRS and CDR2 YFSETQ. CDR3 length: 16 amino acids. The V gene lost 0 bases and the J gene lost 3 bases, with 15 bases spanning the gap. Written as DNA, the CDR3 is TGCGCCAGCAGCTTGGCCGATGCGGGACGTAAAGAGACCCAGTACTTC. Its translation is CASSLADAGRKETQYF. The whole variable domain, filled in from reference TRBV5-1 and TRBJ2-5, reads KAGVTQTPRYLIKTRGQQVTLSCSPISGHRSVSWYQQTPGQGLQFLFEYFSETQRNKGNFPGRFSGRQFSNSRSEMNVSTLELGDSALYLCASSLADAGRKETQYFGPGTRLLVL.

In nucleotides, the CDR3 is TGTGCCAGCAGCTTAGTCAGGGGCAATGAGCAGTTCTTC. This sequence encodes CASSLVRGNEQFF. The gene calls are TRBV11-2 and TRBJ2-1; D might be TRBD1 (6 bases). This CDR3 has 13 amino acids. CDR1 and CDR2 from the germline V gene are SGHAT and FQNNGV. V was pared by 1 base and J by 6 bases, with 7 bases between.

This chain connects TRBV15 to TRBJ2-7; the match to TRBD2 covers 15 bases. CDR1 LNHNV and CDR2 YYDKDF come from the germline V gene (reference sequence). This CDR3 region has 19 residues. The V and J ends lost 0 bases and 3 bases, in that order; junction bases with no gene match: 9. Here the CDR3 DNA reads TGTGCCACCAGCAGAGATGGTCCCGGGACTAGCGGGAGGTACTACGAGCAGTACTTC. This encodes CATSRDGPGTSGRYYEQYF.

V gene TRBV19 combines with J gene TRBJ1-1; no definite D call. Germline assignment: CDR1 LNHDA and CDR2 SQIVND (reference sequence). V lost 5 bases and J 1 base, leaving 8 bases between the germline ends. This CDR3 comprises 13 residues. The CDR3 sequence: CASSRARNTEAFF. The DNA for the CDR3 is TGTGCCAGTAGTCGGGCCAGGAACACTGAAGCTTTCTTT.

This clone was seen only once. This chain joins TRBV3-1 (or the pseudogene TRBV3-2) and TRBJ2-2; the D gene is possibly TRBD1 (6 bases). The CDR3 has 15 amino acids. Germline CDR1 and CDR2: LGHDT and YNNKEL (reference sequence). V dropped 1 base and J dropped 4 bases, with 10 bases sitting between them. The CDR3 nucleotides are TGTGCCAGCAGCCAAGGGGCAGGGGCCACCGGGGAGCTGTTTTTT. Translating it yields CASSQGAGATGELFF.

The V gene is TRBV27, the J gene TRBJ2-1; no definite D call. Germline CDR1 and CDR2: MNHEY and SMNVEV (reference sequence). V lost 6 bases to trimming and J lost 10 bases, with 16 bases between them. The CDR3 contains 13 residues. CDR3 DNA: TGTGCCAGCAGACCCTCAGAGAAAGCGGAGCAGTTCTTC. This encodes CASRPSEKAEQFF.

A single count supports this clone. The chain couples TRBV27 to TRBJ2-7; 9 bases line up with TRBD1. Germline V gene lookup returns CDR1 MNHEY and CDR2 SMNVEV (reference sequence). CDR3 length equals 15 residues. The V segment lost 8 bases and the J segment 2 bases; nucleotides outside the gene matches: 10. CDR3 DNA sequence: TGTGCCAGCGGAACTAGACAGGGGGTGACCTACGAGCAGTACTTC. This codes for CASGTRQGVTYEQYF.

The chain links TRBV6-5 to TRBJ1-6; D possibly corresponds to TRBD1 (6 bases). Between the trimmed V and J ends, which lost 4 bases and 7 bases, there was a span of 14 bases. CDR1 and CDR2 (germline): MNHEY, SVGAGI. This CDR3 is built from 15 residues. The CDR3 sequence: CASSSPTGPNSPLHF. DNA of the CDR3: TGTGCCAGCAGTTCTCCGACAGGCCCCAATTCACCCCTCCACTTT.

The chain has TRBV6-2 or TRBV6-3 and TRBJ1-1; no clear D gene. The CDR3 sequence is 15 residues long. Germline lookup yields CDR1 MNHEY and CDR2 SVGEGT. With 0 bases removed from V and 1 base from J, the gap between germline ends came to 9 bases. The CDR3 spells CASSYSKGRNTEAFF. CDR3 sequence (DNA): TGTGCCAGCAGTTACTCGAAAGGGCGGAACACTGAAGCTTTCTTT.

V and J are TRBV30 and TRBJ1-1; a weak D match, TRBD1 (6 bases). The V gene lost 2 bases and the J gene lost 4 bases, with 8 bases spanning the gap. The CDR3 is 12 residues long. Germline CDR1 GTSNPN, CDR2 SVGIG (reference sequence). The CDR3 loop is CAWSRGATEAFF. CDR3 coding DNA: TGTGCCTGGAGTCGGGGGGCCACTGAAGCTTTCTTT.

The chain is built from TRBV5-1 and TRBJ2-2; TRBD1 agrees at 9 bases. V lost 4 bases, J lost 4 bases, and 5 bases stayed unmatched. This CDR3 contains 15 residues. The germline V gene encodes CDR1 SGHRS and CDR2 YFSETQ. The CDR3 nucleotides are TGCGCCAGCAGCCATAGACAGGGGGTCACCGGGGAGCTGTTTTTT. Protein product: CASSHRQGVTGELFF. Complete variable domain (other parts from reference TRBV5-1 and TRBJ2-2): KAGVTQTPRYLIKTRGQQVTLSCSPISGHRSVSWYQQTPGQGLQFLFEYFSETQRNKGNFPGRFSGRQFSNSRSEMNVSTLELGDSALYLCASSHRQGVTGELFFGEGSRLTVL.

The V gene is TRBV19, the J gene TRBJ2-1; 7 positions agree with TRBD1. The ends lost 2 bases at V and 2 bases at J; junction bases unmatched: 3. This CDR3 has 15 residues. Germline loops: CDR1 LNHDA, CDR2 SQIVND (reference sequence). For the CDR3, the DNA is TGTGCCAGTAGTATACCCGGGACAGCCTACAATGAGCAGTTCTTC. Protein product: CASSIPGTAYNEQFF.

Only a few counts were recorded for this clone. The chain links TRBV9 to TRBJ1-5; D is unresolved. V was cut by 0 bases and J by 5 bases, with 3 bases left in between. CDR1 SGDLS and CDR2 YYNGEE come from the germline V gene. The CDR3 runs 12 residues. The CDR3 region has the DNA TGTGCCAGCAGCGTAGGGGATCAGCCCCAGCATTTT. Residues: CASSVGDQPQHF.

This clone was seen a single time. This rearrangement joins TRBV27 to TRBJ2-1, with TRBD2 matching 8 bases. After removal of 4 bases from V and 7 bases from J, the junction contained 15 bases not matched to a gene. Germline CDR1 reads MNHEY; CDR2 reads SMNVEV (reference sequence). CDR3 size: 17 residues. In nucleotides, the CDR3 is TGTGCCAGCAGTTCGTATGGACTAGCCCATAAAGCGAATGAGCAGTTCTTC. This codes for CASSSYGLAHKANEQFF.

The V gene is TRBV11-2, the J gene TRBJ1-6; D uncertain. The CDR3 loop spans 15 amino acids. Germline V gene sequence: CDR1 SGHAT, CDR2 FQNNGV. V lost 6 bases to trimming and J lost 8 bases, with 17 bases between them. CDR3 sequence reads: CASSRGLTLDSPLHF. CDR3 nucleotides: TGTGCCAGCAGTAGAGGGTTGACTTTGGATTCACCCCTCCACTTT. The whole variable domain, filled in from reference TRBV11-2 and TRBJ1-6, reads EAGVAQSPRYKIIEKRQSVAFWCNPISGHATLYWYQQILGQGPKLLIQFQNNGVVDDSQLPKDRFSAERLKGVDSTLKIQPAKLEDSAVYLCASSRGLTLDSPLHFGNGTRLTVT.

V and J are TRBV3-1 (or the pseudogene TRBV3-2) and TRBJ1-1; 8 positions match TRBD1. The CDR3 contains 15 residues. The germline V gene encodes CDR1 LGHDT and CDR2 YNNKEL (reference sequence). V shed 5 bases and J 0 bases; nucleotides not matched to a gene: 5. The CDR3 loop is CASSVGQGLNTEAFF. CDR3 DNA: TGTGCCAGCAGCGTCGGACAGGGCCTGAACACTGAAGCTTTCTTT.

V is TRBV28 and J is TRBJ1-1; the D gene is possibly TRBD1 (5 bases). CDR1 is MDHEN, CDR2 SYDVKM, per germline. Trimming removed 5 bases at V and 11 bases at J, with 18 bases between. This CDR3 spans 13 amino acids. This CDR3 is CASSLLRAAPAFF. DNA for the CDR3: TGTGCCAGCAGTCTCCTCAGGGCTGCACCGGCTTTCTTT.

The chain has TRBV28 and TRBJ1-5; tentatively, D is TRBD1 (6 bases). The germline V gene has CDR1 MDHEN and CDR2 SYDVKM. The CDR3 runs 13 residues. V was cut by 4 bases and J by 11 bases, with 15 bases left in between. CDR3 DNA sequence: TGTGCCAGCAGTTCACGGGACACCGTGGCCCAGCATTTT. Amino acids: CASSSRDTVAQHF.

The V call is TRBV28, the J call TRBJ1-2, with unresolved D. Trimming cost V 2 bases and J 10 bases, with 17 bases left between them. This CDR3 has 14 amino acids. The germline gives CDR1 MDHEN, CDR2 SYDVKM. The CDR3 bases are TGTGCCAGCAGTTTAATGGTAGGCAACTCGTTCTACACCTTC. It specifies CASSLMVGNSFYTF.

The CDR3 protein is CATAPLEQYF. CDR3 bases: TGTGCCACCGCCCCCCTTGAGCAGTACTTC. The chain is built from TRBV10-3 and TRBJ2-7; D unresolved. Germline CDR1 is ENHRY and CDR2 is SYGVKD. Deletions cut 10 bases from V and 7 bases from J, with 11 bases between. The CDR3 length is 10 residues.

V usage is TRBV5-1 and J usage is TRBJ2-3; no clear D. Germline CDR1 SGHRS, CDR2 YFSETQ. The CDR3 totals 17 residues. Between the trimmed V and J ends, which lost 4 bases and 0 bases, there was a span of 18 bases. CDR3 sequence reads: CASSPPRDGPSTDTQYF. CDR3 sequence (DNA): TGCGCCAGCAGCCCCCCTAGGGATGGGCCAAGCACAGATACGCAGTATTTT.

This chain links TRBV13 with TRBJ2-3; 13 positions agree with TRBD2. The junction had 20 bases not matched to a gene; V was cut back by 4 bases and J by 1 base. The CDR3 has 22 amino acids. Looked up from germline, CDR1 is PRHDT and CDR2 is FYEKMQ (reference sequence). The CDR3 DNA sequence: TGTGCCAGCAGCTACCGTCCAGCCCCGGGACTAGCGGGAACAGAGGGCACAGATACGCAGTATTTT. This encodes CASSYRPAPGLAGTEGTDTQYF.

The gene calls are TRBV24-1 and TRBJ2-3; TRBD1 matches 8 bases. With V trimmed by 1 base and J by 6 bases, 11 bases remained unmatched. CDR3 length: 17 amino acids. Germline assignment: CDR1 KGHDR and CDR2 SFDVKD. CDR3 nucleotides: TGTGCCACCAGTGATTTTCCACAGCAGGGGGCGCTGGATACGCAGTATTTT. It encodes CATSDFPQQGALDTQYF.